This entry features one TCR beta chain sequence. The target antigen is unknown. These data are taken from a study of cytomegalovirus exposure and HLA in healthy donors. General observations from the study: That first-cohort TCR clusters tended to co-occur in the 100 to 150 validation repertoires was found in a later analysis.

CDR3 length: 12 residues. Trimming pared 4 bases from V and 6 bases from J, leaving 12 bases between. Germline V gives CDR1 SQVTM, CDR2 ANQGSEA. Profiled with immunoSEQ multiplex PCR; TCRdb holds only in-frame clones, not every one. The sample shows around 160,000 clones, 88% of them seen only once. The TCR was taken from a man aged 18 to 29 in good health and CMV-seronegative. The material sequenced was PBMCs. V usage is TRBV29-1 and J usage is TRBJ1-1; maybe TRBD1 (6 bases). In DNA form, the CDR3 reads TGCAGCGTTGCCAGGGGCGAGGCTGAAGCTTTCTTT. Residues: CSVARGEAEAFF.